The clone carrying this TCR beta chain was seen a few times. V lost 0 bases, J lost 2 bases, and 12 bases lay in between. The CDR3 sequence is 16 residues long. Germline CDR1 is LGHNA and CDR2 is YSLEER. The PCR ran on 60 Vbeta and 13 Jbeta primers. The repertoire was sequenced with immunoSEQ multiplex PCR; TCRdb's copy has only in-frame clones and lacks some. The sample records 180,000 or so clones, roughly 80% being singletons. The data were obtained in a study of cytomegalovirus exposure and HLA in healthy donors. V is TRBV4-3 and J is TRBJ2-3, with D perhaps matching TRBD2 (6 bases). Sequencing was done on a sample of PBMCs. This sequence was found in a female donor in good health and CMV-seronegative. CDR3 sequence (DNA): TGCGCCAGCAGCCAAGATGTCCGGGGGTCCACAGATACGCAGTATTTT. It translates to CASSQDVRGSTDTQYF.